Presented here are 7 T cell receptor beta chains from one specimen sequenced in a study of a mutant IDH1 vaccine in newly diagnosed glioma. Sequenced by immunoSEQ multiplex PCR; TCRdb stores in-frame clones only, minus some. The repertoire has about 60,000 clones, about 80% of them found once; the top ten carry 6.5% to 8.5%. For these receptors, no antigen is known. Time point described: week 5, during vaccination. It was 300 ug of mutant IDH1 20-mer peptide that made up each vaccine dose, given with topical imiquimod. The sequenced sample was PBMCs, obtained from a glioma patient whose treatment included an IDH1 peptide vaccine. Receptors originate from a woman between 50 and 59 years old with glioma.

This chain joins TRBV28 and TRBJ2-7, with TRBD2 matching 9 bases. The germline CDR1 and CDR2 sequences are MDHEN and SYDVKM. The CDR3 covers 17 residues. V dropped 3 bases and J dropped 0; count of bases not matched to a gene: 9. The CDR3 DNA reads TGTGCCAGCAGTTTGGAGAGCGGAGCGGGGGGCTCCTACGAGCAGTACTTC. It codes for CASSLESGAGGSYEQYF.

Notes on this clone: A much more abundant neighbour one base away suggests this may be a read error. The chain combines TRBV6-6 with TRBJ2-7; 11 bases fit TRBD1. The CDR3 has 15 residues. Germline CDR1 MNHNY, CDR2 SVGAGI (reference sequence). V lost 5 bases to trimming and J lost 0 bases; unmatched junction nucleotides: 3. The CDR3 DNA reads TGTGCCAGCAGTCCCGGGACAGGGGGCTCCTACGAGCAGTACTTC. It yields the protein CASSPGTGGSYEQYF.

The chain joins TRBV7-2 to TRBJ1-1; D unresolved. CDR3 length: 13 amino acids. Germline-derived CDR1 and CDR2 are SGHTA and FQGNSA. V was shortened by 3 bases and J by 6 bases, with 11 bases between the two germline ends. CDR3 sequence reads: CASSFRHGAEAFF. CDR3 nucleotides: TGTGCCAGCAGCTTCAGACATGGGGCTGAAGCTTTCTTT. Complete variable domain (other parts from reference TRBV7-2 and TRBJ1-1): GAGVSQSPSNKVTEKGKDVELRCDPISGHTALYWYRQSLGQGLEFLIYFQGNSAPDKSGLPSDRFSAERTGGSVSTLTIQRTQQEDSAVYLCASSFRHGAEAFFGQGTRLTVV.

This clone was seen a handful of times. The chain has TRBV7-2 and TRBJ1-3; the match to TRBD1 covers 7 bases. Germline values: CDR1 SGHTA, CDR2 FQGNSA. V gave up 5 bases and J gave up 4 bases; unmatched junction bases: 8. This CDR3 is 15 amino acids long. CDR3 region: CASSKQGMSGNTIYF. DNA of the CDR3: TGTGCCAGCAGCAAACAGGGGATGAGCGGAAACACCATATATTTT. The full variable domain, its missing parts supplied by reference TRBV7-2 and TRBJ1-3, is GAGVSQSPSNKVTEKGKDVELRCDPISGHTALYWYRQSLGQGLEFLIYFQGNSAPDKSGLPSDRFSAERTGGSVSTLTIQRTQQEDSAVYLCASSKQGMSGNTIYFGEGSWLTVV.

The chain joins TRBV5-1 to TRBJ2-1; TRBD1 matches at 9 bases. The germline CDR1 and CDR2 sequences are SGHRS and YFSETQ. V shed 3 bases and J 6 bases; nucleotides not matched to a gene: 7. The CDR3 consists of 15 residues. The DNA for the CDR3 is TGCGCCAGCAGCTCAGCCGGGACAGGGACCAATGAGCAGTTCTTC. Translating gives CASSSAGTGTNEQFF.

V and J are TRBV5-4 and TRBJ2-3, with a possible D match to TRBD2 (6 bases). This CDR3 contains 15 residues. Trimming cost V 5 bases and J 5 bases, with 18 bases left between them. Germline V gene data show CDR1 as SGHNT and CDR2 as YYREEE (reference sequence). The CDR3 DNA reads as TGTGCCAGCAGGCGCCCCGGGAGCCTAGGAGATACGCAGTATTTT. It translates to CASRRPGSLGDTQYF.

The gene calls are TRBV28 and TRBJ1-1; D unresolved. The V gene lost 11 bases and the J gene lost 11 bases, with 18 bases spanning the gap. CDR3 length equals 11 residues. Per the germline V gene, CDR1 is MDHEN and CDR2 is SYDVKM. CDR3 DNA: TGTGCCCACGTTGGCCCCCTTGGTGCTTTCTTT. It codes for CAHVGPLGAFF.